This entry is about one T cell receptor (beta chain). These data are taken from a study of blood T cell repertoires in COVID-19. Turning to the study itself: The analysed material was cDNA or gDNA that came from T cells, B-cell-depleted T cells, or PBMCs.

In the authors' workflow: Scientists estimated how many nucleated cells there were by amplifying reference gene primers. Sequencing used immunoSEQ multiplex PCR; TCRdb keeps in-frame clones, though not all of them. V, J and clone size are those of that table, while D and trimming were read from the DNA. The table records around 74,000 clones, around 85% of them present only once. The receptor comes from a man younger than 40 with acute or convalescent COVID-19. Source material: peripheral blood.

This chain's CDR3 is CASRELTSGPTGELFF. CDR3 coding DNA: TGTGCCAGCAGGGAACTGACTAGCGGGCCAACCGGGGAGCTGTTTTTT. V usage is TRBV5-6 and J usage is TRBJ2-2; 10 positions match TRBD2. Germline trimming cut 5 bases from V and 5 bases from J; bases unmatched to any gene: 9. The CDR3 is 16 residues long. Germline loops: CDR1 SGHDT, CDR2 YYEEEE.